These T cell receptor beta chains were read from a single sample in a study of T cells in Graves' hyperthyroidism and ophthalmopathy. TCRdb re-derived calls from the multiplex PCR reads in MiXCR, one entry per CDR3 protein. The data hold over 200,000 distinct CDR3 sequences, with approximately 17% observed a single time. The sequencing input was blood. The receptors here all came from a man aged 50-59 years with Graves' hyperthyroidism. CDR3s include the opening cysteine and the closing phenylalanine or tryptophan. Fields, in order: CDR3 length, D gene, clone size, J gene, V gene, CDR3 DNA, CDR3 protein. The D gene is left open where the match is weak. Clone size is stated in some rows and not others, as once, few, many or a class when expanded.

CDR3 length: 16; D gene: .; clone size: .; J gene: TRBJ1-3; V gene: TRBV16; CDR3 DNA: TGTGCCAGCAGCCAAACCTCAGGGAACGTTGGAAACACCATATATTTT; CDR3 protein: CASSQTSGNVGNTIYF
CDR3 length: 14; D gene: .; clone size: many; J gene: TRBJ1-6; V gene: TRBV6-1; CDR3 DNA: TGTGCCAGCAGTGACTTCTTACAGGGATCACCCCTCCACTTT; CDR3 protein: CASSDFLQGSPLHF
CDR3 length: 15; D gene: TRBD2; clone size: many; J gene: TRBJ2-1; V gene: TRBV28; CDR3 DNA: TGTGCCAGCAGTCCTCTGGGACTAGCGTTCAATGAGCAGTTCTTC; CDR3 protein: CASSPLGLAFNEQFF
CDR3 length: 15; D gene: .; clone size: few; J gene: TRBJ1-6; V gene: TRBV4-2; CDR3 DNA: TGTGCCAGCAGCCAAGAAACTAGAAAGGGATCACCCCTCCACTTT; CDR3 protein: CASSQETRKGSPLHF
CDR3 length: 15; D gene: .; clone size: .; J gene: TRBJ2-2; V gene: TRBV15; CDR3 DNA: TGTGCCACCAGCAGAGCCGGACAGTTCACCGGGGAGCTGTTTTTT; CDR3 protein: CATSRAGQFTGELFF
CDR3 length: 15; D gene: .; clone size: .; J gene: TRBJ1-3; V gene: TRBV4-1; CDR3 DNA: TGCGCCAGCAGCCACCCCCGACGCGGAGGAAACACCATATATTTT; CDR3 protein: CASSHPRRGGNTIYF
CDR3 length: 16; D gene: .; clone size: .; J gene: TRBJ1-4; V gene: TRBV7-6; CDR3 DNA: TGTGTCAGCAGCTTATCGACGGGACCAACTAATGAAAAACTGTTTTTT; CDR3 protein: CVSSLSTGPTNEKLFF
CDR3 length: 14; D gene: .; clone size: .; J gene: TRBJ2-2; V gene: TRBV19; CDR3 DNA: TGTGCCAGTAGTGGGGTTCGGGGAACCGGGGAGCTGTTTTTT; CDR3 protein: CASSGVRGTGELFF
CDR3 length: 15; D gene: TRBD2; clone size: many; J gene: TRBJ2-7; V gene: TRBV6-1; CDR3 DNA: TGTGCCAGCAGTGAATCTTGGACTAGCGACTACGAGCAGTACTTC; CDR3 protein: CASSESWTSDYEQYF
CDR3 length: 19; D gene: TRBD1; clone size: many; J gene: TRBJ2-2; V gene: TRBV6-6; CDR3 DNA: TGTGCCAGCAGTTACTCCTTCTCGACAGGGGACCTGAACACCGGGGAGCTGTTTTTT; CDR3 protein: CASSYSFSTGDLNTGELFF
CDR3 length: 14; D gene: TRBD2; clone size: .; J gene: TRBJ2-1; V gene: TRBV27; CDR3 DNA: TGTGCCAGCAGGACCGGGACTAGCGGGAGTGAGCAGTTCTTC; CDR3 protein: CASRTGTSGSEQFF
CDR3 length: 15; D gene: TRBD2; clone size: few; J gene: TRBJ2-2; V gene: TRBV12-3/TRBV12-4; CDR3 DNA: TGTGCCAGCATGGAATTAGCGGGAGCAATCGGGGAGCTGTTTTTT; CDR3 protein: CASMELAGAIGELFF
CDR3 length: 15; D gene: TRBD2; clone size: few; J gene: TRBJ2-7; V gene: TRBV7-2; CDR3 DNA: TGTGCCAGCAGCCCTCATAGCGGGGGCTCCTACGAGCAGTACTTC; CDR3 protein: CASSPHSGGSYEQYF
CDR3 length: 13; D gene: .; clone size: many; J gene: TRBJ1-2; V gene: TRBV28; CDR3 DNA: TGTGCCAGCAGTTTATGGGGGAAACGGGGCTACACCTTC; CDR3 protein: CASSLWGKRGYTF
CDR3 length: 15; D gene: TRBD2; clone size: .; J gene: TRBJ2-5; V gene: TRBV4-1; CDR3 DNA: TGCGCCAGCAGCCAAGAAGATAGCGGGAGAGGGACCCAGTACTTC; CDR3 protein: CASSQEDSGRGTQYF
CDR3 length: 11; D gene: .; clone size: .; J gene: TRBJ1-1; V gene: TRBV12-3/TRBV12-4; CDR3 DNA: TGTGCCAGCAGTTCTGGCAGGGAGGTTTTCTTT; CDR3 protein: CASSSGREVFF
CDR3 length: 15; D gene: TRBD1; clone size: many; J gene: TRBJ1-1; V gene: TRBV5-1; CDR3 DNA: TGCGCCAGCAGTACAGGGACAGGGATGGGCACTGAAGCTTTCTTT; CDR3 protein: CASSTGTGMGTEAFF
CDR3 length: 16; D gene: .; clone size: many; J gene: TRBJ2-7; V gene: TRBV7-9; CDR3 DNA: TGTGCCAGCAGCACGCACGCCGGGCCCTGGGGCTACGAGCAGTACTTC; CDR3 protein: CASSTHAGPWGYEQYF
CDR3 length: 17; D gene: .; clone size: many; J gene: TRBJ1-5; V gene: TRBV28; CDR3 DNA: TGTGCCAGCAGCAGTTTTGCGAAGGGGCTCGGCAATCAGCCCCAGCATTTT; CDR3 protein: CASSSFAKGLGNQPQHF